Listed here are 25 T cell receptor beta chains from one sample, sequenced in a study of shared clonotypes between healthy human individuals. Profiling relied on immunoSEQ multiplex PCR, and the TCRdb table lists in-frame clones only, not all of them. The table has about 2.2 million clones, just under 95% seen once; the top ten hold about 1.7%. Cells designated naive CD8 were CD45RO-negative and were positively selected for CCR7, with terminally differentiated effector memory CD45RA+ cells excluded. The sequenced sample was naive CD8+ T cells from PBMCs. These receptors all come from a man between 18 and 35 years old in good health. Some clones in this sample may be carry-over from other donors' samples.

As for this clone: Other DNA sequences in the sample encode the same CDR3. The chain recombines TRBV7-2 with TRBJ2-7; 10 nucleotides line up with TRBD2. The trim removed 0 bases at V and 4 bases at J, leaving 3 bases unmatched. This CDR3 is 15 amino acids long. Germline lookup yields CDR1 SGHTA and CDR2 FQGNSA. The DNA of the CDR3 is TGTGCCAGCAGCTTAGCTGCTAGCGGGAGTTACGAGCAGTACTTC. Protein product: CASSLAASGSYEQYF. The variable domain in full, with the rest retrieved from reference TRBV7-2 and TRBJ2-7, is GAGVSQSPSNKVTEKGKDVELRCDPISGHTALYWYRQSLGQGLEFLIYFQGNSAPDKSGLPSDRFSAERTGGSVSTLTIQRTQQEDSAVYLCASSLAASGSYEQYFGPGTRLTVT.

The V gene is TRBV14, the J gene TRBJ2-1, with D perhaps TRBD2 (6 bases). CDR1 and CDR2 from the germline V gene are SGHDN and FVKESK. The CDR3 loop spans 13 amino acids. Trimming removed 3 bases at V and 4 bases at J, with 7 bases between. CDR3 loop: CASSHGLYNEQFF. The CDR3 DNA is TGTGCCAGCAGCCACGGACTATACAATGAGCAGTTCTTC.

The count of this clone is one. The chain links TRBV5-1 to TRBJ1-3; D possibly corresponds to TRBD1 (6 bases). V shed 0 bases and J shed 7 bases, with 17 bases lying between them. This CDR3 contains 16 residues. Germline V gene data show CDR1 as SGHRS and CDR2 as YFSETQ. The CDR3 protein is CASSLGRGGRGNTIYF. CDR3 sequence (DNA): TGCGCCAGCAGCTTGGGACGCGGGGGGCGAGGCAACACCATATATTTT.

This chain joins TRBV29-1 and TRBJ1-2, with D possibly TRBD1 on 6 matching bases. Trimming took 0 bases from V and 1 from J, leaving 12 bases between them. Germline assignment: CDR1 SQVTM and CDR2 ANQGSEA. CDR3 length equals 15 residues. CDR3 loop: CSVEEAYRVNYGYTF. The CDR3 DNA follows: TGCAGCGTTGAAGAGGCCTACAGGGTTAACTATGGCTACACCTTC.

The table lists this clone with a few counts. Other DNA sequences in this sample translate to the same CDR3. This chain links TRBV19 with TRBJ1-1; perhaps TRBD1 as D (5 bases). The CDR3 is 14 residues long. Germline-derived CDR1 and CDR2 are LNHDA and SQIVND (reference sequence). The V end lost 3 bases, the J end lost 5 bases, and 13 bases lay between the germline ends. The DNA for the CDR3 is TGTGCCAGTAGTATTCAGGGACTAGGGACTGAAGCTTTCTTT. This encodes CASSIQGLGTEAFF.

As concerns this clone: The sample contains more than one DNA sequence encoding this CDR3. The chain is built from TRBV9 and TRBJ2-7, with D possibly TRBD2 on 5 matching bases. The CDR3 is 14 residues long. Trimming pared 2 bases from V and 0 bases from J, leaving 9 bases between. CDR1 is SGDLS, CDR2 YYNGEE, per germline. CDR3 sequence: CASSVLGSSYEQYF. The CDR3 region has the DNA TGTGCCAGCAGCGTGCTAGGGAGCTCCTACGAGCAGTACTTC. The full variable domain, in which reference TRBV9 and TRBJ2-7 provide the parts outside the CDR3, is DSGVTQTPKHLITATGQRVTLRCSPRSGDLSVYWYQQSLDQGLQFLIQYYNGEERAKGNILERFSAQQFPDLHSELNLSSLELGDSALYFCASSVLGSSYEQYFGPGTRLTVT.

The rearrangement links TRBV19 to TRBJ1-5; TRBD1 might be the D (5 bases). Germline values: CDR1 LNHDA, CDR2 SQIVND (reference sequence). V gave up 5 bases and J gave up 1 base, with 21 bases separating them. There are 18 residues in the CDR3. CDR3 DNA: TGTGCCAGTAGTCCCACCCCTAGGGCCTGGGGGAGCAATCAGCCCCAGCATTTT. Protein sequence: CASSPTPRAWGSNQPQHF.

V gene TRBV28 combines with J gene TRBJ2-1, with TRBD2 identical over 10 bases. CDR1 MDHEN and CDR2 SYDVKM come from the germline V gene. The V gene end was trimmed by 4 bases and the J gene end by 3 bases; junction bases not matched to a gene: 6. CDR3 length equals 16 residues. This chain's CDR3 is CASSSHTSGVYNEQFF. The CDR3 DNA follows: TGTGCCAGCAGTTCGCATACTAGCGGGGTCTACAATGAGCAGTTCTTC.

V and J are TRBV11-1 and TRBJ2-1; D might be TRBD2 (5 bases). The CDR3 is 12 amino acids. Looked up from germline, CDR1 is SGHAT and CDR2 is FQDESV (reference sequence). Deletions cut 8 bases from V and 4 bases from J, with 9 bases between. The CDR3: CASGRGYNEQFF. CDR3 DNA sequence: TGTGCCAGCGGTCGGGGTTACAATGAGCAGTTCTTC.

The V call is TRBV28, the J call TRBJ2-7; D remains ambiguous. The CDR3 length is 15 residues. In germline, CDR1 is MDHEN, CDR2 SYDVKM. V lost 7 bases, J lost 2 bases, and 18 bases lay in between. CDR3 in DNA: TGTGCCAGCACGTCGTTGGCGCAGGCCCCCTACGAGCAGTACTTC. As protein: CASTSLAQAPYEQYF.

This rearrangement joins TRBV27 to TRBJ1-4; 11 bases are shared with TRBD1. Germline V gives CDR1 MNHEY, CDR2 SMNVEV (reference sequence). V shed 5 bases and J 2 bases; nucleotides not matched to a gene: 7. This CDR3 has 17 residues. For the CDR3, the DNA is TGTGCCAGCAGTCATCGGACAGGGGGCTTGACTAATGAAAAACTGTTTTTT. Translating it yields CASSHRTGGLTNEKLFF.

The gene calls are TRBV6-5 and TRBJ1-1; the match to TRBD1 covers 7 bases. With 10 bases clipped from V and 3 bases from J, the junction kept 14 bases outside the gene matches. CDR3 size: 15 residues. The germline V gene has CDR1 MNHEY and CDR2 SVGAGI. CDR3 nucleotides: TGTGCCACCAGAGATGTTGGGCAGGGGGACACTGAAGCTTTCTTT. Translating gives CATRDVGQGDTEAFF.

The V and J genes are TRBV7-9 and TRBJ2-2; 11 bases map to TRBD2. Per germline, CDR1 SEHNR and CDR2 FQNEAQ (reference sequence). Trimming at V came to 5 bases and at J to 0 bases, leaving 5 bases not matched to a gene. There are 17 residues in the CDR3. The CDR3 is CASSARLAGTNTGELFF. The CDR3 DNA sequence: TGTGCCAGCAGCGCTCGACTAGCGGGGACGAACACCGGGGAGCTGTTTTTT.

The chain has TRBV2 and TRBJ2-3; D is ambiguous. The germline gives CDR1 SNHLY, CDR2 FYNNEI. Trimming left V 7 bases short and J 2 bases short, with 7 bases between. CDR3 length: 12 amino acids. CDR3 nucleotides: TGTGCCAGCAAATCCCTCACAGATACGCAGTATTTT. Translation: CASKSLTDTQYF.

This clone was detected a few times. This chain joins TRBV5-6 and TRBJ1-5; D unclear. The V end lost 2 bases, the J end lost 0 bases, and 6 bases lay between the germline ends. The CDR3 runs to 14 residues. The germline V gene has CDR1 SGHDT and CDR2 YYEEEE. CDR3 bases: TGTGCCAGCAGCTTCGGGTATAGCAATCAGCCCCAGCATTTT. Its translation is CASSFGYSNQPQHF.

This clone was seen just once. The V gene is TRBV7-9, the J gene TRBJ2-5, with 10 bases fitting TRBD2. This CDR3 has 17 residues. Germline V gene sequence: CDR1 SEHNR, CDR2 FQNEAQ (reference sequence). V shed 2 bases and J 9 bases; nucleotides not matched to a gene: 15. CDR3 DNA sequence: TGTGCCAGCAGCTTACCAAATAGAGCGGGAGGGCCTCGGGCCCAGTACTTC. Translation gives CASSLPNRAGGPRAQYF.

The CDR3 DNA is TGTGCCAGCAGCCTAAACAGACCGCCGAATGAGCAGTTCTTC. Translation: CASSLNRPPNEQFF. This chain joins TRBV7-9 and TRBJ2-1; the D is unclear. Germline V gene lookup returns CDR1 SEHNR and CDR2 FQNEAQ (reference sequence). This CDR3 contains 14 residues. V lost 5 bases to trimming and J lost 7 bases, with 15 bases between them.

This chain joins TRBV29-1 and TRBJ2-1; weak D call: TRBD2 (5 bases). CDR3 length: 14 residues. V shed 7 bases and J shed 0 bases, with 13 bases lying between them. CDR1 SQVTM and CDR2 ANQGSEA come from the germline V gene. CDR3 nucleotides: TGCAGCGCCTTCCCAGCGGACTCCTACAATGAGCAGTTCTTC. Its protein is CSAFPADSYNEQFF.

Here the CDR3 reads CATSREEEGTEAFF. As DNA, the CDR3 is TGTGCCACCAGCAGAGAGGAGGAGGGCACTGAAGCTTTCTTT. V gene TRBV15 combines with J gene TRBJ1-1; D is unclear. In germline, CDR1 is LNHNV, CDR2 YYDKDF (reference sequence). This CDR3 spans 14 amino acids. With 0 bases removed from V and 4 bases from J, the gap between germline ends came to 9 bases.

The rearrangement links TRBV30 to TRBJ2-7; D is undetermined. The CDR3 extends over 13 amino acids. The ends were cut back, 7 bases at V and 4 bases at J, with 17 bases in the middle. Germline assignment: CDR1 GTSNPN and CDR2 SVGIG (reference sequence). CDR3 region: CAFTKAVVYEQYF. The CDR3 coding sequence is TGTGCCTTTACAAAGGCCGTCGTTTACGAGCAGTACTTC. Based on the CDR3 plus reference TRBV30 and TRBJ2-7, the full variable domain is SQTIHQWPATLVQPVGSPLSLECTVEGTSNPNLYWYRQAAGRGLQLLFYSVGIGQISSEVPQNLSASRPQDRQFILSSKKLLLSDSGFYLCAFTKAVVYEQYFGPGTRLTVT.

The chain links TRBV15 to TRBJ2-3; D gene ambiguous. This CDR3 has 14 residues. Germline-derived CDR1 and CDR2 are LNHNV and YYDKDF (reference sequence). V shed 9 bases and J shed 0 bases, with 13 bases lying between them. The CDR3 region has the DNA TGTGCCACGGAAGACATCCCGAGCACAGATACGCAGTATTTT. Its protein is CATEDIPSTDTQYF. The entire variable domain, with the rest obtained from reference TRBV15 and TRBJ2-3, is as follows: DAMVIQNPRYQVTQFGKPVTLSCSQTLNHNVMYWYQQKSSQAPKLLFHYYDKDFNNEADTPDNFQSRRPNTSFCFLDIRSPGLGDTAMYLCATEDIPSTDTQYFGPGTRLTVL.

This chain connects TRBV19 to TRBJ2-3, with no clear D. The V and J ends lost 3 bases and 4 bases respectively, with 14 bases between them. The CDR3 extends over 15 amino acids. Per germline, CDR1 LNHDA and CDR2 SQIVND (reference sequence). The CDR3 DNA is TGTGCCAGTAGTATTCGTGCCGTTTACCCAGATACGCAGTATTTT. Its translation is CASSIRAVYPDTQYF. The complete variable domain, with remaining parts taken from reference TRBV19 and TRBJ2-3, reads DGGITQSPKYLFRKEGQNVTLSCEQNLNHDAMYWYRQDPGQGLRLIYYSQIVNDFQKGDIAEGYSVSREKKESFPLTVTSAQKNPTAFYLCASSIRAVYPDTQYFGPGTRLTVL.

V is TRBV6-6 and J is TRBJ1-2; 8 nucleotides align to TRBD1. The germline V gene encodes CDR1 MNHNY and CDR2 SVGAGI (reference sequence). The junction had 7 bases not matched to a gene; V was cut back by 5 bases and J by 2 bases. The CDR3 runs 15 residues. The CDR3 spells CASSHRTGQNYGYTF. The CDR3 DNA is TGTGCCAGCAGTCACCGGACAGGGCAAAACTATGGCTACACCTTC.

Worth noting for this clone: This sample also contains other DNA sequences that code for the same CDR3. The chain has TRBV7-9 and TRBJ2-7; D gene unclear. Trimming took 0 bases from V and 3 from J, leaving 6 bases between them. Germline values: CDR1 SEHNR, CDR2 FQNEAQ (reference sequence). The CDR3 has 13 amino acids. The CDR3 region has the DNA TGTGCCAGCAGCTTAGCGGGCGACTACGAGCAGTACTTC. Its protein product is CASSLAGDYEQYF.

J is TRBJ2-1 and V is TRBV4-1; 11 positions agree with TRBD2. The V gene's germline CDR1 is MGHRA and CDR2 YSYEKL. V gave up 4 bases and J gave up 10 bases; unmatched junction bases: 12. CDR3 size: 16 residues. The CDR3 coding sequence is TGCGCCAGCAGCCCCCCCGGGACTAGCGGCCAACTGGAGCAGTTCTTC. It is translated as CASSPPGTSGQLEQFF.